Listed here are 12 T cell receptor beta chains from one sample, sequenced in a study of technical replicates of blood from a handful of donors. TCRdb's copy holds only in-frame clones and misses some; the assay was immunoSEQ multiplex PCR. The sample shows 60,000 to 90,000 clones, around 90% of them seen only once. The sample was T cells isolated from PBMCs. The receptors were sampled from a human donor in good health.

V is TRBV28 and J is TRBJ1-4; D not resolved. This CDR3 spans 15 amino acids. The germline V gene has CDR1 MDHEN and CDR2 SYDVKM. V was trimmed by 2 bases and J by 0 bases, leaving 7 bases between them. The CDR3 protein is CASSLVTATNEKLFF. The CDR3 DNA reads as TGTGCCAGCAGTTTAGTAACAGCAACTAATGAAAAACTGTTTTTT. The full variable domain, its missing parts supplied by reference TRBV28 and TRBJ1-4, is DVKVTQSSRYLVKRTGEKVFLECVQDMDHENMFWYRQDPGLGLRLIYFSYDVKMKEKGDIPEGYSVSREKKERFSLILESASTNQTSMYLCASSLVTATNEKLFFGSGTQLSVL.

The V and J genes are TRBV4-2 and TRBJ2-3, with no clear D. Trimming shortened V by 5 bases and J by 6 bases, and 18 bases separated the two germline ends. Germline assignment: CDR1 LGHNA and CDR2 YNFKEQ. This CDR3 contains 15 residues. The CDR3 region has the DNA TGTGCCAGCAGCGTCCAAGGCGGTATCGGGGATACGCAGTATTTT. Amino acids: CASSVQGGIGDTQYF.

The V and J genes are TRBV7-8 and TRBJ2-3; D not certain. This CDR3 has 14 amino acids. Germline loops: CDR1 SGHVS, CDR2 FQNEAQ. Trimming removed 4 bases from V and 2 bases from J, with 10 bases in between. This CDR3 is CASSSTLFTDTQYF. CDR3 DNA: TGTGCCAGCAGCTCGACACTGTTCACAGATACGCAGTATTTT.

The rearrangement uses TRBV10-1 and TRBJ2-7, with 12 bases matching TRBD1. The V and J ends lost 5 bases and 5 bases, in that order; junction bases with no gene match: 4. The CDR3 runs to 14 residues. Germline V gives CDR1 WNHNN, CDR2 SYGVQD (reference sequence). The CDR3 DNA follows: TGCGCCAGCAGTCGGGACAGGGGGCCCGACGAGCAGTACTTC. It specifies CASSRDRGPDEQYF.

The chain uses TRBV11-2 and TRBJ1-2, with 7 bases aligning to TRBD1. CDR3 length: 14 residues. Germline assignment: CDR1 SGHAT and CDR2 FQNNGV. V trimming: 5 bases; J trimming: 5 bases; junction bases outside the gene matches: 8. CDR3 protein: CASSPGTVPYGYTF. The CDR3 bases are TGTGCCAGCAGCCCCGGGACAGTACCTTATGGCTACACCTTC.

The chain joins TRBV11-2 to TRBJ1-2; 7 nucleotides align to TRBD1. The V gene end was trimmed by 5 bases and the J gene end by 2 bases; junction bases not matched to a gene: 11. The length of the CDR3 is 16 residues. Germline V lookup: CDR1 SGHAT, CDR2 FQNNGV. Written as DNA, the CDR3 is TGTGCCAGCAGCCCAACTCGGGACAGTCAAAACTATGGCTACACCTTC. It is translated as CASSPTRDSQNYGYTF.

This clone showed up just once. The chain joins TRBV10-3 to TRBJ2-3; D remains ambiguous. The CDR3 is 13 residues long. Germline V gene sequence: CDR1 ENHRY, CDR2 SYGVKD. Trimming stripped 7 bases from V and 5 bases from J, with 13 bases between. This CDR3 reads CAITASLVDTQYF. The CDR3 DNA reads TGTGCCATCACGGCTAGTCTGGTAGATACGCAGTATTTT.

Here the CDR3 reads CASSRGLAGGVTYNEQFF. The CDR3 nucleotides read TGTGCCAGTAGCCGAGGACTAGCGGGAGGTGTGACCTACAATGAGCAGTTCTTC. The V call is TRBV19, the J call TRBJ2-1, with 14 bases lining up with TRBD2. This CDR3 has 18 amino acids. The V and J ends lost 6 bases and 2 bases, in that order; junction bases with no gene match: 9. Germline-derived CDR1 and CDR2 are LNHDA and SQIVND (reference sequence).

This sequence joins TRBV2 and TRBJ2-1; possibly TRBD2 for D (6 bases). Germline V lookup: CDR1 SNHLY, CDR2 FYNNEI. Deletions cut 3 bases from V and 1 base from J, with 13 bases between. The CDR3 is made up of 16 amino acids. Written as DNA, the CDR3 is TGTGCCAGCAGTGATGATCGGGAGCGGTCCTACAATGAGCAGTTCTTC. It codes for CASSDDRERSYNEQFF.

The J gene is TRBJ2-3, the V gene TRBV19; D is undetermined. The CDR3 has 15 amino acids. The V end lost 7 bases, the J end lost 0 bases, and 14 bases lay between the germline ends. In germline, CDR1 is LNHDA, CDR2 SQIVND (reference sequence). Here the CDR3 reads CASTREAASTDTQYF. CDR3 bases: TGTGCCAGTACCCGAGAGGCGGCTAGCACAGATACGCAGTATTTT.

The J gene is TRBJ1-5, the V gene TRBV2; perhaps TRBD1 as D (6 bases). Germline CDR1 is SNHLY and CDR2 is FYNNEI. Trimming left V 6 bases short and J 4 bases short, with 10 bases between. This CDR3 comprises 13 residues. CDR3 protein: CASSGTLNQPQHF. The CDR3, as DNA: TGTGCCAGCAGCGGGACACTAAATCAGCCCCAGCATTTT.

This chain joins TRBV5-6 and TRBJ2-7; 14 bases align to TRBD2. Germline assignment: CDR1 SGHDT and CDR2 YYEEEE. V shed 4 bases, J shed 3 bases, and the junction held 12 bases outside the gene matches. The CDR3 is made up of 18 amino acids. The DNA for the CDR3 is TGTGCCAGCAGCAATTCCCCGGGACTAGCGGGAGTTCTCTACGAGCAGTACTTC. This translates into CASSNSPGLAGVLYEQYF.